These 5 T cell receptor beta chains were all obtained from the same sample, sequenced in a study of tumor-infiltrating lymphocytes in primary liver carcinoma. Co-extraction of both nucleic acids (RNA and DNA) used roughly 20-34 mg of unsorted bulk tissue. The investigators made TCR beta cDNA from around 530 ng total RNA, using a constant-region primer. TCR beta libraries came from three nested multiplex PCR rounds using slightly modified ARM-PCR. The two initial PCR rounds, approximately 10 cycles each, used TRBV1-TRBV30 forward and C-beta reverse primers. In TCRdb, the multiplex PCR reads were re-called with MiXCR into one record per CDR3 protein. The sample has more than 100,000 distinct CDR3 sequences; about two thirds are singletons. Sequencing was done on a sample of tumor-adjacent normal liver tissue. These receptor sequences come from a woman aged 55-69 years with primary liver carcinoma and hepatitis B virus infection.

Points on this clonotype: Possible read error: a much larger clone is one base away. Likely a read error: the CDR3 ends without its conserved phenylalanine or tryptophan. The CDR3 region has the DNA TGTGCCAGCAGCTCGCTCGACTACCAAGGGGGGGAGACCCAGTACTTA. Translating it yields CASSSLDYQGGETQYL. The rearrangement joins TRBV7-9 to TRBJ2-5; D possibly matches TRBD1 or TRBD2 (6 bases each). This CDR3 spans 16 amino acids. With 4 bases removed from V and 5 bases from J, the gap between germline ends came to 20 bases. CDR1 is SEHNR, CDR2 FQNEAQ, per germline (reference sequence).

On this clonotype: This sequence may be a read error, since a much larger clone differs from it by one base. The chain couples TRBV30 to TRBJ2-7; D gene unclear. CDR1 GTSNPN and CDR2 SVGIG come from the germline V gene (reference sequence). Trimming shortened V by 0 bases and J by 6 bases, and 21 bases separated the two germline ends. The CDR3 has 16 amino acids. CDR3: CAWSVRANRRRCEQYF. DNA of the CDR3: TGTGCCTGGAGTGTACGGGCAAATCGTAGACGTTGCGAGCAGTACTTC.

As to this clonotype: This may stem from a read error, because a much larger clone lies one nucleotide away. The V and J genes are TRBV18 and TRBJ2-7; perhaps TRBD1 as D (5 bases). The V gene's germline CDR1 is KGHSH and CDR2 LQKENI. The CDR3 is 14 amino acids. The V and J ends lost 5 bases and 3 bases respectively, with 14 bases between them. CDR3 sequence (DNA): TGTGCCAGCTCAAGGCCCGACAGTCTCTACGAGCAGTACTTC. It encodes CASSRPDSLYEQYF.

The chain uses TRBV6-5 and TRBJ2-7, with a weak D call TRBD1 (6 bases). The germline V gene encodes CDR1 MNHEY and CDR2 SVGAGI. Trimming pared 11 bases from V and 3 bases from J, leaving 17 bases between. The CDR3 is made up of 13 amino acids. In DNA form, the CDR3 reads TGTGCCTACAGCCTAGGACAGTTCTACGAGCAGTACTTC. Translation: CAYSLGQFYEQYF.

This clonotype occurred once. One end of the junction fails to match germline, which may point to a read error. The chain combines TRBV6-6 with TRBJ2-1, with TRBD2 as a possible D gene (6 bases). This CDR3 is 12 amino acids long. In germline, CDR1 is MNHNY, CDR2 SVGAGI (reference sequence). The CDR3, as DNA: TGTGTCAGCAGTTACTCGGAGGGTGGGCAGTTCTTC. The encoded protein is CVSSYSEGGQFF.